This section outlines one T cell receptor (beta chain) sequence together with its context. The antigen it recognizes is unknown. No base-level quality is on record; no much larger clone is a single base apart. The immunoSEQ Assay, a bias-controlled multiplex PCR, was used to amplify TCRbeta CDR3 regions from genomic DNA. The authors' pipeline ran thus. The number of nucleated cells in each sample was estimated by amplification of reference gene primers within the assay. To quantify the absolute abundance of each unique TCRbeta CDR3 rearrangement, sequence reads were collapsed and filtered. For each sample, productive Simpson clonality was calculated by taking the square root of Simpson's diversity index across productive rearrangements. As stored in TCRdb, this immuneACCESS dataset retains in-frame rearrangements with V and J assigned. A fraction of the clones does not appear; measured against another copy, unresolved V genes explain less than half of the discrepancy, and the remainder lacks a known reason. The DNA gave D and trimming, while V, J and clone size come from that table. The sample profile shows about 80,000 clones; around 83% of them were found once. The ten largest clones capture approximately 25% of the sample.

The data originate from a study of blood T cell repertoires in COVID-19 (TCRdb year 2020). At the level of the whole study: Samples from collaborators originated in the United States, Italy and Spain and spanned both the acute and convalescent phases of COVID-19. Nearly every sample came with metadata listing a de-identified subject ID, COVID-19 status, age in years and sex. Samples came from the ongoing ImmuneRACE study (first 160 participants) plus 1,254 subjects from 6 global collaborators. Where HLA class I and class II types were available, the types were taken from metadata supplied by the sample provider, not from assay-based typing. Subjects who had been exposed to COVID-19, were actively infected with it, or had recovered from it provided the deeply sampled blood TCRbeta repertoires that made up the dataset. The repertoires were released in a freely available public database meant as a resource for research on the immune response to SARS-CoV-2. The prospective study material was composed of cDNA or gDNA derived from T cells, B-cell-depleted T cells, or PBMCs. General conclusions and limits of the study: The amount of clinical and demographic metadata varied by source and participant and was provided uncurated.

The collaborating institutions used their own protocols to collect whole blood in K2EDTA tubes. For TCRbeta analysis, collaborators shipped samples as frozen whole blood, isolated PBMCs, or DNA extracted from either of those sample types. CDR1 and CDR2 are drawn from the germline V gene: SGDLS, YYNGEE. The V end loses 0 bases and the J end loses 5 bases, and a stretch of 11 bases separates them. The CDR3 measures 14 amino acids from cysteine to phenylalanine. Only the CDR3 region is kept as DNA, spanning 42 bases read in frame from base 1. The specimen sequenced was peripheral blood. This chain is built from TRBV9 and TRBJ1-1; perhaps TRBD1 is the D gene, with 5 bases matching. This TCR derives from a human donor in a cohort sampled during active COVID-19. The sequenced DNA is TGTGCCAGCAGCGTAGGGTGGGGGAGGACTGAAGCTTTCTTT. Its protein product is CASSVGWGRTEAFF. Reference TRBV9 and TRBJ1-1 proteins supply the regions before and after the CDR3; the full variable domain is: DSGVTQTPKHLITATGQRVTLRCSPRSGDLSVYWYQQSLDQGLQFLIQYYNGEERAKGNILERFSAQQFPDLHSELNLSSLELGDSALYFCASSVGWGRTEAFFGQGTRLTVV.